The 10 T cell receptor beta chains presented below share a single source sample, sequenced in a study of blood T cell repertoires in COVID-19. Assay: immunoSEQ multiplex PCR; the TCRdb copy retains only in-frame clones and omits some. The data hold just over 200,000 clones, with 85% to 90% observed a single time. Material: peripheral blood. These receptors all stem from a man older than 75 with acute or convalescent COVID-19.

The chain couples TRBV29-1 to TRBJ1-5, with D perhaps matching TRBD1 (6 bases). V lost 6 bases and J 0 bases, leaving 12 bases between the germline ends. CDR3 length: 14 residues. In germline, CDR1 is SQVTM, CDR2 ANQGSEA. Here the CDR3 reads CSVRTDNSNQPQHF. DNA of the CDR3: TGCAGCGTCAGGACAGATAATAGCAATCAGCCCCAGCATTTT.

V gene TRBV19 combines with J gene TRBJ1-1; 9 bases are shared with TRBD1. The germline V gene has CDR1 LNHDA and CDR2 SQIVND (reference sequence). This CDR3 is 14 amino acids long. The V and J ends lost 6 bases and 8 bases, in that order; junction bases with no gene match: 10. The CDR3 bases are TGTGCCAGTAGGGTCACGGGGGACAGGGAAGAAGCTTTCTTT. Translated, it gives CASRVTGDREEAFF.

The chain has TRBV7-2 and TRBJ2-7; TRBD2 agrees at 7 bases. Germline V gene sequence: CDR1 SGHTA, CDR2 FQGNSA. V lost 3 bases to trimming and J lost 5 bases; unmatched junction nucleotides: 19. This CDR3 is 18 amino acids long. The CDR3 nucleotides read TGTGCCAGCAGCTTCAGACTAGCTGGAGGAGGTATGTCCCACGAGCAGTACTTC. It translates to CASSFRLAGGGMSHEQYF.

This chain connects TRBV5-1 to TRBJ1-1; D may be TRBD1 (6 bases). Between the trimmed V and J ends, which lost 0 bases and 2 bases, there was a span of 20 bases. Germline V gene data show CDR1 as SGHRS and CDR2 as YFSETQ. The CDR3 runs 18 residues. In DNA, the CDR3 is TGCGCCAGCAGCTTGGGTCGAATAGTGACAGGCGGAAACACTGAAGCTTTCTTT. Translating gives CASSLGRIVTGGNTEAFF.

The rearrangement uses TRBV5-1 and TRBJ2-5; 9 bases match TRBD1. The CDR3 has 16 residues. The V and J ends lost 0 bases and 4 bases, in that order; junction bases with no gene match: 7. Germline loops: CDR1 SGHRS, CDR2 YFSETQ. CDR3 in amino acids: CASSLAPDRGAETQYF. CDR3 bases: TGCGCCAGCAGCTTGGCCCCTGACAGGGGGGCAGAGACCCAGTACTTC.

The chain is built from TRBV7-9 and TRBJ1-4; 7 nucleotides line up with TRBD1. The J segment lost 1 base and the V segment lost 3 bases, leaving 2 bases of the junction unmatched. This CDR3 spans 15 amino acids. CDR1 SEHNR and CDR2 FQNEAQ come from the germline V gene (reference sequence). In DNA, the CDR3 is TGTGCCAGCAGCTTGCGGACAGGAACTAATGAAAAACTGTTTTTT. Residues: CASSLRTGTNEKLFF.

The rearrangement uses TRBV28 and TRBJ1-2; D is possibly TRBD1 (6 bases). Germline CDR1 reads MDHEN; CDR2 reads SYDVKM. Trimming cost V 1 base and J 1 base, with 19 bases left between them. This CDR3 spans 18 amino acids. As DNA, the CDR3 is TGTGCCAGCAGTTTATTTCCAGGGGTGGTAGGTCGTAACTATGGCTACACCTTC. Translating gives CASSLFPGVVGRNYGYTF.

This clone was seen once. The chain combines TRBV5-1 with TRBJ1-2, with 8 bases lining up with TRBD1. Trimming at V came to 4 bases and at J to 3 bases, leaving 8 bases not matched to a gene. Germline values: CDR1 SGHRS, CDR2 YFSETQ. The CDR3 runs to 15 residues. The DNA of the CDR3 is TGCGCCAGCAGCGCAACCGACAGGGGTGACTATGGCTACACCTTC. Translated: CASSATDRGDYGYTF.

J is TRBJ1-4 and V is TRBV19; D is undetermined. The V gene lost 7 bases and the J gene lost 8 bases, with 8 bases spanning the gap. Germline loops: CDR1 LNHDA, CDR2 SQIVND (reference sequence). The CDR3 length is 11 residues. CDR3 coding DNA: TGTGCCAGTAAATTACGGGAAAAACTGTTTTTT. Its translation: CASKLREKLFF.

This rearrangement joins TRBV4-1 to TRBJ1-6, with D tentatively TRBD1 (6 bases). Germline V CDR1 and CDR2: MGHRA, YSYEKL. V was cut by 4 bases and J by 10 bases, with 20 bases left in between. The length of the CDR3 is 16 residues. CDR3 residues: CASSRSSGGLKSPLHF. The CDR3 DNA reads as TGCGCCAGCAGCCGGAGCTCGGGGGGGCTCAAGTCACCCCTCCACTTT.